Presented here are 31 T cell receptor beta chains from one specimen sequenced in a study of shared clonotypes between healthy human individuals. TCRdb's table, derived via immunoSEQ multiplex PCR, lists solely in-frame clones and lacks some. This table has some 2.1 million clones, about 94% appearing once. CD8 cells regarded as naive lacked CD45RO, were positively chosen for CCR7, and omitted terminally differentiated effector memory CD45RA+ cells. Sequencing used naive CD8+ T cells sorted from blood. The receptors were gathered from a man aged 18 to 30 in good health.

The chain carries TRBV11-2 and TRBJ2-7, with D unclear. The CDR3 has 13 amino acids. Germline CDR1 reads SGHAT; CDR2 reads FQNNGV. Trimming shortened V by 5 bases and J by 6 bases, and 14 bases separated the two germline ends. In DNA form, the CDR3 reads TGTGCCAGCAGCCTCGGACCTACCCGCGAGCAGTACTTC. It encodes CASSLGPTREQYF.

CDR3 bases: TGTGCCAGCAGCGGATTAAATAGCAATCAGCCCCAGCATTTT. This codes for CASSGLNSNQPQHF. The chain recombines TRBV2 with TRBJ1-5; unclear D gene. The V end lost 6 bases, the J end lost 0 bases, and 9 bases lay between the germline ends. CDR3 size: 14 residues. Looked up from germline, CDR1 is SNHLY and CDR2 is FYNNEI.

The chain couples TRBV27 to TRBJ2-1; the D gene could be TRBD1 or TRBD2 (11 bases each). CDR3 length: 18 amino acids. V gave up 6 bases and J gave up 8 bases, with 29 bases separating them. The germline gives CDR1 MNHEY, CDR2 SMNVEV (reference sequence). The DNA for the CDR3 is TGTGCCAGCAGGCCCGGGACAGGGGGACTAGCGGAGAGGCATGAGCAGTTCTTC. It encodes CASRPGTGGLAERHEQFF.

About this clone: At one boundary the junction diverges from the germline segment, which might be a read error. The CDR3 DNA reads TGTGCCAGCAGCTCCGGGACCGCCCAACACTTC. Translating it yields CASSSGTAQHF. This chain joins TRBV5-6 and TRBJ2-7; D tentatively fits TRBD1 or TRBD2 (5 bases each). Germline CDR1 is SGHDT and CDR2 is YYEEEE. This CDR3 contains 11 residues. The full variable domain, rest sourced from reference TRBV5-6 and TRBJ2-7, is DAGVTQSPTHLIKTRGQQVTLRCSPKSGHDTVSWYQQALGQGPQFIFQYYEEEERQRGNFPDRFSGHQFPNYSSELNVNALLLGDSALYLCASSSGTAQHFGPGTRLTVT.

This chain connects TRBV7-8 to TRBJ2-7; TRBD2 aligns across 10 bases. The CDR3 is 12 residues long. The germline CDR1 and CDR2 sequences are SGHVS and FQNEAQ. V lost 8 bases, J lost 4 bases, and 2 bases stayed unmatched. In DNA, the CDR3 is TGTGCCAGCGCTAGCGGGAGTTACGAGCAGTACTTC. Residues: CASASGSYEQYF.

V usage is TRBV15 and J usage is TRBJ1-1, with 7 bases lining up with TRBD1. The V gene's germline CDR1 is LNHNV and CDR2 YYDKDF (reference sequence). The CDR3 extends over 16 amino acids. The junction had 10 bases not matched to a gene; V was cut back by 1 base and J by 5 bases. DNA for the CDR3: TGTGCCACCAGCAGAGCCCCTGAGGGGGCGAGGACTGAAGCTTTCTTT. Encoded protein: CATSRAPEGARTEAFF.

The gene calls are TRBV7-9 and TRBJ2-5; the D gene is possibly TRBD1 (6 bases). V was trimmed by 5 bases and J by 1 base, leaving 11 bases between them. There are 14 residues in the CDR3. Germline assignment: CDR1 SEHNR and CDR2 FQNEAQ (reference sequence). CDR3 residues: CASSEDRTQETQYF. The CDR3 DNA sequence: TGTGCCAGCAGCGAAGACAGGACCCAAGAGACCCAGTACTTC.

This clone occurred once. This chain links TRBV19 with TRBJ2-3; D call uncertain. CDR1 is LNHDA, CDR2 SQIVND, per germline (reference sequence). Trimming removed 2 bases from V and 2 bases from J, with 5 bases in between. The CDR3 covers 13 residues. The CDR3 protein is CASSIRDTDTQYF. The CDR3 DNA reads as TGTGCCAGTAGTATAAGGGACACAGATACGCAGTATTTT.

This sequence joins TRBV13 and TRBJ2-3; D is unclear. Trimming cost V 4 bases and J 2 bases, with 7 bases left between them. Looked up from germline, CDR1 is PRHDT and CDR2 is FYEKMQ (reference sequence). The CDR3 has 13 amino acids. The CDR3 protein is CASSSQSTDTQYF. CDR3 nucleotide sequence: TGTGCCAGCAGCTCGCAATCCACAGATACGCAGTATTTT.

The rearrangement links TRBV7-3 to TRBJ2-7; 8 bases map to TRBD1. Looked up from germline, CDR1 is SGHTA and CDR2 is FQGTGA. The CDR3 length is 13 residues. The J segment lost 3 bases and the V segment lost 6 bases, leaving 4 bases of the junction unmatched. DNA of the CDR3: TGTGCCAGCAGATCCGACAGGGGCTACGAGCAGTACTTC. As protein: CASRSDRGYEQYF.

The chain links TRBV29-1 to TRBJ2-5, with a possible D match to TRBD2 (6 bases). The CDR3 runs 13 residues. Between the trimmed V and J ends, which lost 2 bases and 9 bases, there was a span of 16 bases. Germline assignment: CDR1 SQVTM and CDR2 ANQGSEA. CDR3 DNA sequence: TGCAGCGTTGAATCTGGCGGCCGCGGGGCCCAGTACTTC. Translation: CSVESGGRGAQYF.

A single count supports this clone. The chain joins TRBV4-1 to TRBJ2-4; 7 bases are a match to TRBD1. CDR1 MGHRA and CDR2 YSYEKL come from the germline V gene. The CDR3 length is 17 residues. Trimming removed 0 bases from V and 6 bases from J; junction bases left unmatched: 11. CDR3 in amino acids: CASSQDLEGARTNIQYF. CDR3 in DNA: TGCGCCAGCAGCCAAGATCTCGAGGGGGCGCGAACAAACATTCAGTACTTC.

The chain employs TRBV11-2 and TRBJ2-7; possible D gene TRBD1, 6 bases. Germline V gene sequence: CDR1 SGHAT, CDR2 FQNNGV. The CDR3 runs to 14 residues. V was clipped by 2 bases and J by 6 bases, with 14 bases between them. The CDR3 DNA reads TGTGCCAGCAGCTTATACAGGGAGTTCGGCGAGCAGTACTTC. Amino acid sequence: CASSLYREFGEQYF.

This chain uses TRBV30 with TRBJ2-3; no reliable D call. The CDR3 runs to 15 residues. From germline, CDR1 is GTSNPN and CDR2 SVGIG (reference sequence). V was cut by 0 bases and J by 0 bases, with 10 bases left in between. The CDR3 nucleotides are TGTGCCTGGAGTGTCTCGGGTTCTAGCACAGATACGCAGTATTTT. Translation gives CAWSVSGSSTDTQYF.

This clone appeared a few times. The DNA of the CDR3 is TGTGCCAGGGGGACAGTAGCTAACTATGGCTACACCTTC. Its protein product is CARGTVANYGYTF. The J gene is TRBJ1-2, the V gene TRBV2, with 7 positions matching TRBD1. Germline lookup yields CDR1 SNHLY and CDR2 FYNNEI. This CDR3 spans 13 amino acids. Trimming removed 9 bases from V and 0 bases from J; junction bases left unmatched: 4.

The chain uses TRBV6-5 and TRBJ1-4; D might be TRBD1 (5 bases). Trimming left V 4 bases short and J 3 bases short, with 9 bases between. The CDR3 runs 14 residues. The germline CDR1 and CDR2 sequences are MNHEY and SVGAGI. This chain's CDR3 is CASSWMGPNEKLFF. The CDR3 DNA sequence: TGTGCCAGCAGTTGGATGGGACCTAATGAAAAACTGTTTTTT.

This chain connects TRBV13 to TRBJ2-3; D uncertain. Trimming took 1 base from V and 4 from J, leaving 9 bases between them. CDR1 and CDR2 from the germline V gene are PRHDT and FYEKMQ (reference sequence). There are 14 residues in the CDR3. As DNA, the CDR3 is TGTGCCAGCAGCTTAGATTCGCTCCCAGATACGCAGTATTTT. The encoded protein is CASSLDSLPDTQYF. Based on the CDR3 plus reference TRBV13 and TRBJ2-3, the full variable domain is AAGVIQSPRHLIKEKRETATLKCYPIPRHDTVYWYQQGPGQDPQFLISFYEKMQSDKGSIPDRFSAQQFSDYHSELNMSSLELGDSALYFCASSLDSLPDTQYFGPGTRLTVL.

Here the CDR3 reads CASSPELAGGLGEQFF. CDR3 nucleotides: TGTGCCAGCAGCCCCGAACTAGCGGGGGGGCTCGGTGAGCAGTTCTTC. This chain connects TRBV7-9 to TRBJ2-1; 13 nucleotides match TRBD2. CDR3 length: 16 residues. The V gene end was trimmed by 5 bases and the J gene end by 9 bases; junction bases not matched to a gene: 10. Germline CDR1 and CDR2: SEHNR and FQNEAQ (reference sequence).

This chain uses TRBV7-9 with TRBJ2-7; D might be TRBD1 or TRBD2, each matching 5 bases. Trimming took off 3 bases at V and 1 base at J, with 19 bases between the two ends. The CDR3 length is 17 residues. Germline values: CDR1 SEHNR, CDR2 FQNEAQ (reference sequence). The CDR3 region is CASSFVGGSRWSYEQYF. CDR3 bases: TGTGCCAGCAGCTTCGTTGGGGGTTCCCGGTGGTCCTACGAGCAGTACTTC.

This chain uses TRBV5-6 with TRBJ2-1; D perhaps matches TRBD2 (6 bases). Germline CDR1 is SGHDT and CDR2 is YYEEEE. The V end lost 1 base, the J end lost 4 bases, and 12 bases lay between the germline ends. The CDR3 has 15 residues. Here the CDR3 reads CASSLLPSEYNEQFF. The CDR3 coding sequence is TGTGCCAGCAGCTTGTTGCCTAGCGAGTACAATGAGCAGTTCTTC.

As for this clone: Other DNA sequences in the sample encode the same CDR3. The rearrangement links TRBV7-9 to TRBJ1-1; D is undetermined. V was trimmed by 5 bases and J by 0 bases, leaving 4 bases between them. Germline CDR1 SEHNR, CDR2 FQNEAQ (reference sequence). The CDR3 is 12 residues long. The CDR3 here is CASSRMNTEAFF. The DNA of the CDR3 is TGTGCCAGCAGCCGGATGAACACTGAAGCTTTCTTT.

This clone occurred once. CDR3 in DNA: TGCGCCAGCAGCCACCTACAGGGGGATACGCAGTATTTT. Translating gives CASSHLQGDTQYF. The chain combines TRBV4-3 with TRBJ2-3; 7 bases fit TRBD1. CDR3 length equals 13 residues. Trimming at V came to 3 bases and at J to 6 bases, leaving 3 bases not matched to a gene. CDR1 is LGHNA, CDR2 YSLEER, per germline.

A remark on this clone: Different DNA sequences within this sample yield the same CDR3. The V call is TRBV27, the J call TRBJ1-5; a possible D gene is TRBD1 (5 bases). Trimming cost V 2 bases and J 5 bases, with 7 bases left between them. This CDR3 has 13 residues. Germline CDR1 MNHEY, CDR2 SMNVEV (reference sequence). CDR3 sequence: CASSLQGDQPQHF. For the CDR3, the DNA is TGTGCCAGCAGTTTACAGGGAGATCAGCCCCAGCATTTT.

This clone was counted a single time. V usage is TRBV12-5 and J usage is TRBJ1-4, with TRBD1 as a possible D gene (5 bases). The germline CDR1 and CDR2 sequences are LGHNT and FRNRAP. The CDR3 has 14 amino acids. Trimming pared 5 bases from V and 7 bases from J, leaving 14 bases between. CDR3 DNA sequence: TGTGCTAGTGGTGAACAGCCGGGGCTTGAAAAACTGTTTTTT. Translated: CASGEQPGLEKLFF.

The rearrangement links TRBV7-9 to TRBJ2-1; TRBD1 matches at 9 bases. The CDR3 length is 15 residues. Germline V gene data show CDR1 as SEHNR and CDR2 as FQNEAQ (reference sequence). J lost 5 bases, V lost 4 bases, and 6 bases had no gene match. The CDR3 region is CASSSRDRVNNEQFF. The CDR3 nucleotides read TGTGCCAGCAGCTCCCGGGACAGGGTTAACAATGAGCAGTTCTTC. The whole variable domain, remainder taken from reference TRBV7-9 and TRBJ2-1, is DTGVSQNPRHKITKRGQNVTFRCDPISEHNRLYWYRQTLGQGPEFLTYFQNEAQLEKSRLLSDRFSAERPKGSFSTLEIQRTEQGDSAMYLCASSSRDRVNNEQFFGPGTRLTVL.

The CDR3 DNA is TGCGCCAGCAGCCAAGTATGGCGGGAGGGGGACAATGAGCAGTTCTTC. Translation: CASSQVWREGDNEQFF. V is TRBV4-3 and J is TRBJ2-1, with 9 nucleotides matching TRBD2. CDR1 LGHNA and CDR2 YSLEER come from the germline V gene. The CDR3 is 16 residues long. V shed 1 base and J 5 bases; nucleotides not matched to a gene: 6.

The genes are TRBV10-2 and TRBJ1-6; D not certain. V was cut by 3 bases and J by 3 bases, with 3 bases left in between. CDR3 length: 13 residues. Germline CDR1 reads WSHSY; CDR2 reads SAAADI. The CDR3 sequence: CASSDVYNSPLHF. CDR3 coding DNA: TGCGCCAGCAGTGACGTCTATAATTCACCCCTCCACTTT.

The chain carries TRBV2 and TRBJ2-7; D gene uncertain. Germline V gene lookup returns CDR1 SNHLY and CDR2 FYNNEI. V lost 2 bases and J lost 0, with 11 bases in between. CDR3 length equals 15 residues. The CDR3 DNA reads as TGTGCCAGCAGTGAACCGCAGGCTAGCTCCTACGAGCAGTACTTC. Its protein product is CASSEPQASSYEQYF.

CDR3 residues: CASSEGYKGTGELFF. The CDR3 bases are TGTGCCAGCAGTGAAGGCTACAAGGGGACCGGGGAGCTGTTTTTT. This chain links TRBV2 with TRBJ2-2; TRBD1 might be the D (5 bases). V was shortened by 1 base and J by 5 bases, with 11 bases between the two germline ends. The germline V gene has CDR1 SNHLY and CDR2 FYNNEI. The CDR3 has 15 amino acids.

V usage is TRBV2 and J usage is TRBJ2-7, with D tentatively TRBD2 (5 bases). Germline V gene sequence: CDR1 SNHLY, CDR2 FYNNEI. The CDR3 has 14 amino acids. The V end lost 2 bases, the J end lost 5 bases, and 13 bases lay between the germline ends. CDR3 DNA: TGTGCCAGCAGTGAATTTTGGGGAGTCCACGAGCAGTACTTC. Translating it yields CASSEFWGVHEQYF.

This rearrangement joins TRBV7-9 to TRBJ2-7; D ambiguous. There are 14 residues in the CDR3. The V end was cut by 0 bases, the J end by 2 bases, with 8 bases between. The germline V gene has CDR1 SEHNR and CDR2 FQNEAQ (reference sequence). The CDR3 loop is CASSLASQPYEQYF. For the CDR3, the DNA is TGTGCCAGCAGCTTAGCGTCGCAGCCCTACGAGCAGTACTTC.